The present entry profiles one TCR beta chain with its context. This record belongs to a study of T cell changes during pregnancy in multiple sclerosis. CDR3 size: 14 residues. Germline CDR1 is GTSNPN and CDR2 is SVGIG (reference sequence). The ends lost 0 bases at V and 8 bases at J; junction bases unmatched: 5. Assay used: immunoSEQ multiplex PCR; TCRdb lists only in-frame clones, some missing. In the table there are about 52,000 clones, around nine tenths of which are singletons. This specimen consisted of CD4+ T cells from peripheral blood mononuclear cells, obtained before pregnancy. The TCR sequence derives from a female donor with multiple sclerosis, enrolled in a pregnancy study. This chain connects TRBV30 to TRBJ1-2; TRBD1 aligns across 11 bases. Here the CDR3 DNA reads TGTGCCTGGAGTGTAGGCGGGACAGGGGGAGGCTACACCTTC. Its translation is CAWSVGGTGGGYTF. Based on the CDR3 plus reference TRBV30 and TRBJ1-2, the full variable domain is SQTIHQWPATLVQPVGSPLSLECTVEGTSNPNLYWYRQAAGRGLQLLFYSVGIGQISSEVPQNLSASRPQDRQFILSSKKLLLSDSGFYLCAWSVGGTGGGYTFGSGTRLTVV.